This record concerns one T cell receptor (beta chain) sequence. As yet, its antigen is unknown. Autologous stem cell transplantation was followed by relapse in every patient, and brentuximab vedotin exposure varied. Reported best responses ranged across complete response, partial response or progressive disease. The entry originates in a study of PD-1 blockade in classical Hodgkin lymphoma. Study-wide results and caveats: Reported findings placed baseline TCR diversity lower in newly diagnosed patients (compared with healthy donors). A significant rise in TCR diversity by C4D1 was seen for CD4+ but not CD8+ cells. Complete responders had baseline diversity similar to newly diagnosed patients.

The CDR3 covers 12 residues. The V end was cut by 6 bases, the J end by 5 bases, with 10 bases between. Per the germline V gene, CDR1 is SGHDT and CDR2 is YYEEEE. The protocol was immunoSEQ multiplex PCR, while the TCRdb copy is restricted to in-frame clones and leaves out a portion. The table includes about 46,000 clones, about 73% detected once. This chain links TRBV5-6 with TRBJ2-3; D uncertain. The sequence came from a human donor with classical Hodgkin lymphoma. This specimen was peripheral blood mononuclear cells (PBMCs), taken at baseline. CDR3 DNA: TGTGCCAGCAACCTCAGAGAAGATACGCAGTATTTT. Protein product: CASNLREDTQYF.